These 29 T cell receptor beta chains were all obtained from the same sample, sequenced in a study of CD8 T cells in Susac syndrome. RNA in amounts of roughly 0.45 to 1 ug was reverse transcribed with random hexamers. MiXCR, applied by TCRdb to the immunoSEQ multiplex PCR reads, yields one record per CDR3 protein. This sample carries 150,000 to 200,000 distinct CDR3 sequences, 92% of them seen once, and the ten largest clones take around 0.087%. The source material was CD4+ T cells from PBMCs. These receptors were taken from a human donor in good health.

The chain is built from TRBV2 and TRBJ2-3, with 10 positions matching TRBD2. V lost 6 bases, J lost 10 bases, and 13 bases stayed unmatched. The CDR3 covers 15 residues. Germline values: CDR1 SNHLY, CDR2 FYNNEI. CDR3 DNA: TGTGCCAGCAGGGGCCCCAACCTAGCGGGGGCGCCGCAGTATTTT. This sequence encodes CASRGPNLAGAPQYF.

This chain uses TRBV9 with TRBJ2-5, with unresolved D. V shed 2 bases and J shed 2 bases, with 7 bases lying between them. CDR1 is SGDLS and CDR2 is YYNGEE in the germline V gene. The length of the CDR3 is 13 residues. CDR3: CASSVDVQETQYF. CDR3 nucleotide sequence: TGTGCCAGCAGCGTGGACGTTCAAGAGACCCAGTACTTC. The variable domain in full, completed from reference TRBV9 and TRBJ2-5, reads DSGVTQTPKHLITATGQRVTLRCSPRSGDLSVYWYQQSLDQGLQFLIQYYNGEERAKGNILERFSAQQFPDLHSELNLSSLELGDSALYFCASSVDVQETQYFGPGTRLLVL.

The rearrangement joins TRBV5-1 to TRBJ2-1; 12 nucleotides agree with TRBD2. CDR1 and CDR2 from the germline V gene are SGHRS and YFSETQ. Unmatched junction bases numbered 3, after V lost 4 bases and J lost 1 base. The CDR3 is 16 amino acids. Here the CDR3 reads CASSPGTSGSYNEQFF. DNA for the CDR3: TGCGCCAGCAGCCCGGGGACTAGCGGGTCCTACAATGAGCAGTTCTTC.

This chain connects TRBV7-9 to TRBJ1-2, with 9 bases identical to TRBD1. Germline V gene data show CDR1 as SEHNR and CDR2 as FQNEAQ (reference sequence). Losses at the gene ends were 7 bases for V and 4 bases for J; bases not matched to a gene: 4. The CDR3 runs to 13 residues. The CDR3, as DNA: TGTGCCAGCACCATACAGGGGGCCTATGGCTACACCTTC. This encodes CASTIQGAYGYTF.

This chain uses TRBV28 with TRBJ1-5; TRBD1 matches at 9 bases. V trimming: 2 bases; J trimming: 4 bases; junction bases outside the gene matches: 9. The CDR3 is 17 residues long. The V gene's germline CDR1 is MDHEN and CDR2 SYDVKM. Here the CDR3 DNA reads TGTGCCAGCAGTTTAGTTTCGGGACAGGGACTAAATCAGCCCCAGCATTTT. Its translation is CASSLVSGQGLNQPQHF.

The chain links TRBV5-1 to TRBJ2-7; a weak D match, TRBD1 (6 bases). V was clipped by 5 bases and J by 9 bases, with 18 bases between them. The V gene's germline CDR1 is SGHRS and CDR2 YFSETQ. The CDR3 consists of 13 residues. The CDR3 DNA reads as TGCGCCAGCAGTTCGGGACAAGAACGTCGGCAGTACTTC. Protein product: CASSSGQERRQYF.

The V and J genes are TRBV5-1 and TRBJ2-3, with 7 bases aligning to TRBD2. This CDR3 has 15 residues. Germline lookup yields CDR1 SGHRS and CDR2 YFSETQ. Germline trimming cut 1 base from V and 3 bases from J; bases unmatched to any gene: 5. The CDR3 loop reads CASSLKRGGTDTQYF. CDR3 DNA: TGCGCCAGCAGCTTGAAGCGGGGAGGGACAGATACGCAGTATTTT.

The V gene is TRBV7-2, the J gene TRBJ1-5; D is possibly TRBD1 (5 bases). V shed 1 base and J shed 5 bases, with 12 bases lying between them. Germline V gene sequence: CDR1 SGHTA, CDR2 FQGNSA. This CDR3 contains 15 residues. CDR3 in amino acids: CASSLGAGFDQPQHF. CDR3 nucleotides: TGTGCCAGCAGCTTAGGGGCAGGGTTTGATCAGCCCCAGCATTTT.

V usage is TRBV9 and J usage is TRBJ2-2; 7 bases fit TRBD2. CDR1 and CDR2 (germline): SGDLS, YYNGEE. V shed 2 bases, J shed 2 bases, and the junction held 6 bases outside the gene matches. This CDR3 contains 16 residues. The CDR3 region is CASSVMPGGNTGELFF. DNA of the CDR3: TGTGCCAGCAGCGTCATGCCGGGGGGAAACACCGGGGAGCTGTTTTTT. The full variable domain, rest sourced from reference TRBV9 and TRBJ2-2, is DSGVTQTPKHLITATGQRVTLRCSPRSGDLSVYWYQQSLDQGLQFLIQYYNGEERAKGNILERFSAQQFPDLHSELNLSSLELGDSALYFCASSVMPGGNTGELFFGEGSRLTVL.

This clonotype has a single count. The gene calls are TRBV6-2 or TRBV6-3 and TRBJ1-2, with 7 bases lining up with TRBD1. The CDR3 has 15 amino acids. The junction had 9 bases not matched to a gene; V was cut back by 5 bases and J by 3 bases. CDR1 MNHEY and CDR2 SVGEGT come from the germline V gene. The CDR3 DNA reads TGTGCCAGCAGTGACCCCGGGACAGCCCACTATGGCTACACCTTC. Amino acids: CASSDPGTAHYGYTF.

DNA for the CDR3: TGCAGTGTTATCGACAGGGGGGTTGGCTACACCTTC. Protein product: CSVIDRGVGYTF. The V call is TRBV20-1, the J call TRBJ1-2, with 9 nucleotides matching TRBD1. In germline, CDR1 is DFQATT, CDR2 SNEGSKA (reference sequence). This CDR3 comprises 12 residues. J was trimmed by 7 bases and V by 7 bases; bases with no gene match: 7.

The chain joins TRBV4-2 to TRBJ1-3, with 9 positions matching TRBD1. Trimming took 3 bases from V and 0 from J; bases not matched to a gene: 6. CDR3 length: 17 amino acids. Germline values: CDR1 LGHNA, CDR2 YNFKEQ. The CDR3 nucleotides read TGTGCCAGCAGCCACGGCTGGGGACAGGGCTCTGGAAACACCATATATTTT. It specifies CASSHGWGQGSGNTIYF.

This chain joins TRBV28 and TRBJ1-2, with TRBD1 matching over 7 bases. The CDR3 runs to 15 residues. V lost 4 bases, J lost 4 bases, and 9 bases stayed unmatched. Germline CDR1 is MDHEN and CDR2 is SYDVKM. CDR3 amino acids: CASSWLFRQGYGYTF. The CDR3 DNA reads TGTGCCAGCAGTTGGCTCTTTCGACAGGGCTATGGCTACACCTTC.

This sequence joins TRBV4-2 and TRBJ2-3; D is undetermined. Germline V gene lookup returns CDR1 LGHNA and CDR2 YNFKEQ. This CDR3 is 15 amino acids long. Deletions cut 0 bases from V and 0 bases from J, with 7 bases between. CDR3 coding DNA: TGTGCCAGCAGCCAAGATGAGGTGAGCACAGATACGCAGTATTTT. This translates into CASSQDEVSTDTQYF.

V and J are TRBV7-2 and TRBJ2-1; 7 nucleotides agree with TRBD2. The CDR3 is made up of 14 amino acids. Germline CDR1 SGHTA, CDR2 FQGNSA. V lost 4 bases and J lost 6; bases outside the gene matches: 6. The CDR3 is CASSWRERGNEQFF. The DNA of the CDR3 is TGTGCCAGCAGCTGGCGGGAGAGGGGCAATGAGCAGTTCTTC.

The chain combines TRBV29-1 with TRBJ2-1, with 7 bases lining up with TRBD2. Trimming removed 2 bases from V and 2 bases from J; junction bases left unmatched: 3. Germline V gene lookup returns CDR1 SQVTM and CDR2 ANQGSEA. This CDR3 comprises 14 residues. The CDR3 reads CSVEPGRAYNEQFF. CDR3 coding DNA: TGCAGCGTTGAACCAGGGAGGGCCTACAATGAGCAGTTCTTC.

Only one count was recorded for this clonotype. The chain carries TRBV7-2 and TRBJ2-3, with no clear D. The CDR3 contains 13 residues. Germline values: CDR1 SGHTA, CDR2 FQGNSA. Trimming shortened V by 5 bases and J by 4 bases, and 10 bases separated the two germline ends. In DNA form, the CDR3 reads TGTGCCAGCAGCCCGAATCGGGCAGATACGCAGTATTTT. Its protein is CASSPNRADTQYF.

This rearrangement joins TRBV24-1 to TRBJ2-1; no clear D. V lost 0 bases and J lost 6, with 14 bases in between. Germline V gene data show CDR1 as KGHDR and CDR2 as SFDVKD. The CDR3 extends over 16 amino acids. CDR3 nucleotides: TGTGCCACCAGTGATTTGTGGCCTATCACTTTCAATGAGCAGTTCTTC. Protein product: CATSDLWPITFNEQFF.

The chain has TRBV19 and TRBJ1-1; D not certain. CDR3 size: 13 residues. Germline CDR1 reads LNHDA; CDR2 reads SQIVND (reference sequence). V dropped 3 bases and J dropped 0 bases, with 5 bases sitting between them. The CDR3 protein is CASSINLNTEAFF. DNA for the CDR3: TGTGCCAGTAGTATCAATTTGAACACTGAAGCTTTCTTT.

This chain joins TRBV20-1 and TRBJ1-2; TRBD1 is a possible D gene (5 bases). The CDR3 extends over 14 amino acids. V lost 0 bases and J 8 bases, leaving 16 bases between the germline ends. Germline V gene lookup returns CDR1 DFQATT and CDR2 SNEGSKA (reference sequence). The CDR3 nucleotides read TGCAGTGCTAGAGATCTCGGCGACAGTTCCGGCTACACCTTC. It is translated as CSARDLGDSSGYTF.

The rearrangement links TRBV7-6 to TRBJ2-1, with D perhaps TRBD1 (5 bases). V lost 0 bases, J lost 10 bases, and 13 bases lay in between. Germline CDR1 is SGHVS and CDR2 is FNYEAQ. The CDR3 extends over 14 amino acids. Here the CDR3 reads CASSLARFAGEQFF. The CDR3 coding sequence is TGTGCCAGCAGCTTAGCAAGATTCGCAGGGGAGCAGTTCTTC.

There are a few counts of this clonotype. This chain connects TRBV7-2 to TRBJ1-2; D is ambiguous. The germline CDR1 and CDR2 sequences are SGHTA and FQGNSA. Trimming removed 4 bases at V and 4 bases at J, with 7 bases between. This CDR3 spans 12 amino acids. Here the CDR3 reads CASSSAGYGYTF. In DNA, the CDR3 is TGTGCCAGCAGCTCCGCTGGCTATGGCTACACCTTC.

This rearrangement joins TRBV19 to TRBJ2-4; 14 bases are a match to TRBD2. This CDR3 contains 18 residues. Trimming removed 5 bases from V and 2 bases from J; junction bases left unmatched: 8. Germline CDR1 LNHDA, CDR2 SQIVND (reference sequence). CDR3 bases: TGTGCCAGTAGTCCCGGGACTAGCGGGGGAAGGTCCAAAAACATTCAGTACTTC. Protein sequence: CASSPGTSGGRSKNIQYF.

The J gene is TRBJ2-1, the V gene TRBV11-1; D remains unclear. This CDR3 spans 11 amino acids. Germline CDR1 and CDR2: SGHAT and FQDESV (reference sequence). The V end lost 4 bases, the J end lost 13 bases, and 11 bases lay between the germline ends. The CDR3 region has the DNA TGTGCCAGCAGCTCCGGGCAGGACCAGTTCTTC. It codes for CASSSGQDQFF.

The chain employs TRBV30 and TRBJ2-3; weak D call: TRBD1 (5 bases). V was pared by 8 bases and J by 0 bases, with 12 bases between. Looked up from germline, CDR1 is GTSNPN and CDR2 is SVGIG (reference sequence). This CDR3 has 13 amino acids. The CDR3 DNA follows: TGTGCCGGGGCAGGCCCCAGCACAGATACGCAGTATTTT. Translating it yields CAGAGPSTDTQYF.

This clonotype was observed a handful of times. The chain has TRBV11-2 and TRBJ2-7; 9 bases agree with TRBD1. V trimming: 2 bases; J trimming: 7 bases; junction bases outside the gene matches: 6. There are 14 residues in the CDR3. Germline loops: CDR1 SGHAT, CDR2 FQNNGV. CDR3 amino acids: CASSLMGQGGEQYF. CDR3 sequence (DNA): TGTGCCAGCAGCTTAATGGGACAGGGAGGGGAGCAGTACTTC.

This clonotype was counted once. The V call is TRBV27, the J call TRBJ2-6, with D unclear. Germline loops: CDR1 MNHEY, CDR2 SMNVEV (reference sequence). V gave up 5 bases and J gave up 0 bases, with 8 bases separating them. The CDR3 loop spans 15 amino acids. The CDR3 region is CASSPWSSGANVLTF. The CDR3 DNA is TGTGCCAGCAGTCCCTGGAGCTCTGGGGCCAACGTCCTGACTTTC.

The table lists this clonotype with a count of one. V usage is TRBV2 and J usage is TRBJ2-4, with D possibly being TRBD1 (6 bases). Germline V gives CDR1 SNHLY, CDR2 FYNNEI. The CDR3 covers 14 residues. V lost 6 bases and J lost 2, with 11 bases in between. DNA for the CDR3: TGTGCCAGCAGCGCCACAGGGACCAAAAACATTCAGTACTTC. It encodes CASSATGTKNIQYF.

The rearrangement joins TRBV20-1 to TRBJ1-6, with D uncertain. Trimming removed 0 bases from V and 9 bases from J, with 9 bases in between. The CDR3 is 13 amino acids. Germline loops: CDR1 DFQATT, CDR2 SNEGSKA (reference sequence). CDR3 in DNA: TGCAGTGCTAGAGACCCCGGAGGTTCACCCCTCCACTTT. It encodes CSARDPGGSPLHF.